The 14 T cell receptor beta chains in this list originate from one sample, sequenced in a study of patients and donors after allogeneic stem cell transplantation. TCRdb used MiXCR to reprocess the RT-PCR reads, holding one entry per CDR3 protein. Of roughly 960,000 distinct CDR3 sequences in the sample, 18% were seen once. The specimen was blood, either unsorted or a sorted T cell fraction (not recorded which). The receptors shown here come from a human donor who was either an allogeneic HSCT recipient or a stem cell or donor lymphocyte infusion donor (not recorded which). It is not recorded whose cells these are; they may come from a transplant donor.

This clonotype was seen repeatedly, ten times or more. This sequence joins TRBV29-1 and TRBJ1-6; possible D gene TRBD1, 6 bases. This CDR3 has 15 residues. Germline V gene data show CDR1 as SQVTM and CDR2 as ANQGSEA. Trimming left V 5 bases short and J 3 bases short, with 14 bases between. CDR3: CSVLSGTSYNSPLHF. The CDR3 DNA follows: TGCAGCGTTCTTTCCGGGACAAGCTATAATTCACCCCTCCACTTT.

This clonotype turned up a few times. The chain joins TRBV27 to TRBJ2-5, with TRBD1 matching 7 bases. The CDR3 runs to 15 residues. Looked up from germline, CDR1 is MNHEY and CDR2 is SMNVEV (reference sequence). Unmatched junction bases numbered 7, after V lost 2 bases and J lost 4 bases. This chain's CDR3 is CASSLQTGWLETQYF. The CDR3 DNA reads TGTGCCAGCAGTTTACAGACAGGGTGGTTAGAGACCCAGTACTTC.

CDR3 loop: CASSLTQRTSSNEQFF. The CDR3 nucleotides read TGCGCCAGCAGCTTGACCCAGAGGACTAGCTCAAATGAGCAGTTCTTC. The chain carries TRBV5-1 and TRBJ2-1; TRBD2 matches at 8 bases. Trimming removed 1 base from V and 7 bases from J; junction bases left unmatched: 10. The germline CDR1 and CDR2 sequences are SGHRS and YFSETQ. The CDR3 is made up of 16 amino acids.

CDR3 nucleotides: TGTGCCAGCAGCCGCGATCTGACTATCACTAGAGGCACCTACGAGCAGTACTTC. This codes for CASSRDLTITRGTYEQYF. The chain is built from TRBV4-2 and TRBJ2-7; D may be TRBD2 (5 bases). The CDR3 has 18 amino acids. V shed 4 bases and J shed 2 bases, with 24 bases lying between them. Germline values: CDR1 LGHNA, CDR2 YNFKEQ.

This clonotype has more than one count but fewer than ten. This sequence joins TRBV6-5 and TRBJ2-1; D is possibly TRBD1 (6 bases). The germline V gene encodes CDR1 MNHEY and CDR2 SVGAGI. Trimming cost V 0 bases and J 7 bases, with 13 bases left between them. This CDR3 is 15 amino acids long. In DNA form, the CDR3 reads TGTGCCAGCAGTTACTCAGGGCAGGGGTCGAATGAGCAGTTCTTC. Translating it yields CASSYSGQGSNEQFF.

The chain is built from TRBV4-1 and TRBJ1-1; no firm D call. V dropped 0 bases and J dropped 6 bases, with 11 bases sitting between them. The germline V gene encodes CDR1 MGHRA and CDR2 YSYEKL. The CDR3 extends over 14 amino acids. The CDR3, as DNA: TGCGCCAGCAGCCAAGATCCCCTACTCCCTGAAGCTTTCTTT. Translating it yields CASSQDPLLPEAFF.

The genes are TRBV6-5 and TRBJ2-2; D is unclear. The CDR3 loop spans 15 amino acids. Germline CDR1 MNHEY, CDR2 SVGAGI. V was clipped by 0 bases and J by 2 bases, with 7 bases between them. The CDR3 sequence: CASSYSTRNTGELFF. In DNA, the CDR3 is TGTGCCAGCAGTTACTCTACACGCAACACCGGGGAGCTGTTTTTT.

The chain links TRBV6-5 to TRBJ1-6; D is possibly TRBD1 (5 bases). Looked up from germline, CDR1 is MNHEY and CDR2 is SVGAGI. The CDR3 spans 15 residues. The V gene lost 0 bases and the J gene lost 5 bases, with 8 bases spanning the gap. The CDR3 region has the DNA TGTGCCAGCAGTTACTCGGGGGTAGATAATTCACCCCTCCACTTT. Its protein product is CASSYSGVDNSPLHF.

This clonotype was counted a few times. The chain combines TRBV4-3 with TRBJ2-3, with D perhaps given as TRBD1 or TRBD2 (5 bases each). With 0 bases removed from V and 1 base from J, the gap between germline ends came to 11 bases. Germline lookup yields CDR1 LGHNA and CDR2 YSLEER. The CDR3 has 16 amino acids. This chain's CDR3 is CASSQELGVGTDTQYF. The CDR3 DNA is TGCGCCAGCAGCCAAGAGCTGGGGGTTGGCACAGATACGCAGTATTTT.

The chain links TRBV5-1 to TRBJ1-1, with 7 bases matching TRBD1. This CDR3 is 13 amino acids long. Per germline, CDR1 SGHRS and CDR2 YFSETQ. Trimming at V came to 3 bases and at J to 8 bases, leaving 7 bases not matched to a gene. CDR3 bases: TGCGCCAGCAGCTCCGGGACAGTCCAAGAAGCTTTCTTT. Amino acids: CASSSGTVQEAFF.

The gene calls are TRBV20-1 and TRBJ1-1, with D unresolved. This CDR3 is built from 14 residues. Trimming pared 1 base from V and 11 bases from J, leaving 20 bases between. From germline, CDR1 is DFQATT and CDR2 SNEGSKA (reference sequence). As DNA, the CDR3 is TGCAGTGCTAGAGCCGGCCCGGCTCCCAGGTCGGCTTTCTTT. Encoded protein: CSARAGPAPRSAFF.

Of note for this clonotype: Being one base from a much bigger clone, this may be a read error. The CDR3 loop reads CASSQVGASLEQYF. For the CDR3, the DNA is TGTGCCAGCAGCCAAGTGGGGGCCAGTCTCGAGCAGTACTTC. The chain employs TRBV4-2 and TRBJ2-7, with D maybe TRBD1 (6 bases). The CDR3 is made up of 14 amino acids. Trimming removed 1 base from V and 6 bases from J, with 13 bases in between. Germline values: CDR1 LGHNA, CDR2 YNFKEQ.

This clonotype showed up just a few times. The chain links TRBV24-1 to TRBJ2-1; D ambiguous. Trimming took 3 bases from V and 4 from J, leaving 9 bases between them. Per the germline V gene, CDR1 is KGHDR and CDR2 is SFDVKD. The CDR3 runs 14 residues. The CDR3 is CATSDPQVYNEQFF. CDR3 sequence (DNA): TGTGCCACCAGTGATCCGCAGGTTTACAATGAGCAGTTCTTC.

The chain has TRBV28 and TRBJ2-7; 10 bases match TRBD1. V was clipped by 3 bases and J by 12 bases; unmatched bases: 8. Germline V gene sequence: CDR1 MDHEN, CDR2 SYDVKM. The CDR3 loop spans 13 amino acids. The CDR3 DNA reads TGTGCCAGCAGTTTCGGGGACAGGGGCCCGCGGTACTTC. Translating it yields CASSFGDRGPRYF.